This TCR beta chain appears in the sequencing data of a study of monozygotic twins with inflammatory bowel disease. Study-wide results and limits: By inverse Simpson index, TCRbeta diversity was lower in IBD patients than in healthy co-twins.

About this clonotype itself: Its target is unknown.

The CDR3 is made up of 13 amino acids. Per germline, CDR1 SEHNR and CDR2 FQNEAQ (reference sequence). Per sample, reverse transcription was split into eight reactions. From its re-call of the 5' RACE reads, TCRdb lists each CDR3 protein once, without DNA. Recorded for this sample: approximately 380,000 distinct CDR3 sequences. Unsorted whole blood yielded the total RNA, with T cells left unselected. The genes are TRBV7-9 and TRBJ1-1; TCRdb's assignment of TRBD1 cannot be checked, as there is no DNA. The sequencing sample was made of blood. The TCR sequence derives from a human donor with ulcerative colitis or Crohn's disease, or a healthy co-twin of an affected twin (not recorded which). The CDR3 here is CASSPKGGTEAFF.